This T cell receptor beta chain was recorded in a study of Ad26.COV2.S vaccination and SARS-CoV-2 variants. Overall study findings and caveats: After vaccination, reports described spike-specific CD8+ and CD4+ T cell responses as showing substantial breadth.

In the case of this clone: What it recognizes is unknown.

Germline V gene sequence: CDR1 LGHNA, CDR2 YNFKEQ. Between the trimmed V and J ends, which lost 1 base and 5 bases, there was a span of 11 bases. The length of the CDR3 is 14 residues. TCRdb's table, derived via immunoSEQ multiplex PCR, lists solely in-frame clones and lacks some. The data show more than 85,000 clones, 80% seen once. The chain uses TRBV4-2 and TRBJ1-2; tentative D call: TRBD1 (5 bases). Sequenced here: peripheral blood, sampled after recovery from COVID-19. The receptor was isolated from a human donor who had recovered from COVID-19. The CDR3 DNA sequence: TGTGCCAGCAGCCAAGGTCCGGGGCCATATGGCTACACCTTC. As protein: CASSQGPGPYGYTF.